This T cell receptor (beta chain) came from a study of shared clonotypes between healthy human individuals. The study, taken as a whole, reports: Sorted-subset sequencing was shown by rarefaction to be incomplete despite large depth. Naive subsets generally exceeded memory subsets in estimated richness.

Samples underwent the assay at deep level. Generated by immunoSEQ multiplex PCR, the TCRdb table keeps only in-frame clones and is missing some. The table has 2 million to 3 million clones, over 85% seen once. The study drew its donors from healthy HIV-negative adults without recent acute infections or vaccinations. With regard to this clone: No antigen is known for it.

Germline V CDR1 and CDR2: SGHTA, FQGTGA. V was shortened by 1 base and J by 3 bases, with 16 bases between the two germline ends. The length of the CDR3 is 16 residues. V is TRBV7-3 and J is TRBJ2-7; D may correspond to TRBD1 or TRBD2 (5 bases each). Sequences were obtained from naive CD4+ T cells from PBMCs. Subset indicated: CD45RA+ positively selected. The TCR sequence derives from a man aged 18 to 30 in good health. Some clones in this sample may be carry-over from other donors' samples. The CDR3 is CASSLRGSGLLYEQYF. CDR3 coding DNA: TGTGCCAGCAGCTTAAGGGGGTCAGGGCTTCTCTACGAGCAGTACTTC.